This entry describes one T cell receptor beta chain. These data come from a study of T and B cells in COVID-19 patients. Germline V lookup: CDR1 SGHAT, CDR2 FQDESV (reference sequence). This CDR3 has 12 amino acids. Deletions cut 4 bases from V and 7 bases from J, with 11 bases between. BIOMED2 TRB-A/B primer pools were used in multiplex TRB PCR. MiXCR was run by TCRdb on the multiplex PCR reads, yielding one entry per CDR3 protein. The data hold several thousand distinct CDR3 sequences, with about a quarter observed a single time. TRB was amplified from approximately 250-480 ng of blood genomic DNA. The sequenced material came from blood. The rearrangement uses TRBV11-1 and TRBJ2-7; weak D call: TRBD1 (5 bases). This TCR was sampled from a human donor with active COVID-19. CDR3 DNA: TGTGCCAGCAGCTCCTCAGGGTCGGAGCAGTACTTC. It is translated as CASSSSGSEQYF.